The clone carrying this T cell receptor (beta chain) was counted between two and nine times. Library preparation (for TCRbeta) was performed with unique molecular identifiers. TCRdb used MiXCR to reprocess the PCR reads, holding one entry per CDR3 protein. The sample shows roughly 500,000 distinct CDR3 sequences, approximately 32% of them seen only once. The sample comes from a study of T-cell reconstitution after alpha-beta-depleted transplantation in children. This CDR3 comprises 12 residues. The V end lost 0 bases, the J end lost 3 bases, and 6 bases lay between the germline ends. The germline V gene encodes CDR1 GTSNPN and CDR2 SVGIG (reference sequence).

The receptor's source is a human donor who donated a stem cell graft to a child with aplastic anemia. The chain has TRBV30 and TRBJ2-7; D is ambiguous. The specimen comprised PBMCs from the stem cell graft donor, sampled from the stem cell graft. The CDR3 loop reads CAWSVSSYEQYF. For the CDR3, the DNA is TGTGCCTGGAGTGTATCCAGCTACGAGCAGTACTTC.